The clone carrying this T cell receptor beta chain turned up a few times. The authors' processing: Estimated nucleated cell counts came from reference gene primer amplification. Only in-frame clones appear in the TCRdb table, and some are missing; sequencing was by immunoSEQ multiplex PCR. V, J and clone size reflect that table, while D and trimming were determined from the DNA. The sample holds about 380,000 clones, about four fifths seen once. The sample comes from a study of blood T cell repertoires in COVID-19. Study as a whole: Acute and convalescent COVID-19 samples came from the United States, Italy and Spain. PBMCs, B-cell-depleted T cells, or T cells were the source of the cDNA or gDNA that made up the material.

This sequence originates from a human donor with acute or convalescent COVID-19. The donor label of this sample is uncertain. The sample was peripheral blood.

In DNA, the CDR3 is TGCGCCAGCCGTCAGACAGGTACGCGTGAGACCCAGTACTTC. Amino acid sequence: CASRQTGTRETQYF. The rearrangement joins TRBV5-1 to TRBJ2-5, with D tentatively TRBD1 (6 bases). The CDR3 is 14 residues long. The V gene lost 7 bases and the J gene lost 5 bases, with 18 bases spanning the gap. In germline, CDR1 is SGHRS, CDR2 YFSETQ.